This T cell receptor beta chain appears in the sequencing data of a study of control samples from healthy donors and cancer patients. This table comes from immunoSEQ multiplex PCR, and its TCRdb copy is limited to in-frame clones, with some not included. This table has around 90,000 clones, roughly 84% appearing once. The CDR3 runs to 16 residues. CDR1 and CDR2 from the germline V gene are PRHDT and FYEKMQ (reference sequence). Trimming at V came to 4 bases and at J to 4 bases, leaving 5 bases not matched to a gene. The V call is TRBV13, the J call TRBJ2-1; the match to TRBD2 covers 12 bases. What was sequenced was blood. The clonotype was recovered from a woman between 35 and 50 years old in good health. The CDR3 DNA sequence: TGTGCCAGCAGCTCGACTAGCGGGGGAAATTACAATGAGCAGTTCTTC. Its translation: CASSSTSGGNYNEQFF. The full variable domain, completed using reference TRBV13 and TRBJ2-1, is AAGVIQSPRHLIKEKRETATLKCYPIPRHDTVYWYQQGPGQDPQFLISFYEKMQSDKGSIPDRFSAQQFSDYHSELNMSSLELGDSALYFCASSSTSGGNYNEQFFGPGTRLTVL.